This TCR beta chain was observed in a study of blood T cells in healthy people across ages (dated by TCRdb to 2014 to 2015). At the level of the whole study: Template switching captured roughly one uniquely barcoded TCR beta cDNA molecule per two T cells in model experiments. To track age-related changes in TCR beta repertoire diversity, the study relied on deep sequencing normalized with unique cDNA molecular identifiers. The donors were split into four age groups: young (average about 16 years), middle-aged (39), aged (62) and long-lived (roughly 88). Donors of different ages were randomly distributed across sequencing lanes to avoid experimental bias. The study analyzed two additional independent replicas of 1 million unique cDNA reads from the same blood draw for two donors, one aged 18 to 30 and one aged 80 or older.

The roughly 42 donors, aged about 6 to 95 years, were systemically healthy Caucasian individuals from Russia. About 9.8 milliliters of peripheral blood were drawn from each donor into EDTA-treated Vacutainer tubes. PBMCs were isolated by Ficoll-Paque density-gradient centrifugation, with at least 6 million obtained per sample. Trizol reagent was used to extract total RNA from PBMCs, with at least 5 micrograms per sample. For every donor, flow cytometry on a PBMC aliquot measured the percentage of naive CD45RAhigh/CD27high T cells. CDR1 and CDR2 are drawn from the germline V gene (reference sequence): GTSNPN, SVGIG. The CDR3 holds 15 amino acids from the cysteine to the phenylalanine. Only the CDR3 part of the read is kept: 45 bases, read in frame from the first base. V loses 0 bases, J loses 3 bases, and the germline ends lie 12 bases apart. To prepare the library, 5' RACE was applied. Sequenced on an Illumina HiSeq 2500. A second PCR of about 7 to 12 cycles was run with a J-beta primer mix and a sample-barcoded 5' primer. A template-switch 5' adaptor carrying 12 random nucleotides introduced a unique molecular identifier onto each TCR beta cDNA molecule. At least 2.5 million CDR3-containing paired-end reads were obtained from each sample. First-strand cDNA synthesis was performed from all RNA using the Mint cDNA synthesis kit, with priming by a TRBC-specific oligonucleotide. Following uracil-DNA glycosylase treatment, all cDNA underwent a first 18-cycle PCR with the universal primers M1SS and BC2_uni_R. The authors' pipeline ran thus. Normalization of each sample was performed by random selection of 1 million high-quality reads, each carrying a distinct molecular identifier. Instead of being binned into consensus sequences, reads that shared molecular identifiers were thrown out. CDR3 identification, clonotype clustering and error correction used MiTCR with a Q25 quality threshold and the strictest error-elimination algorithm. A nonparametric unseen species model with Euler transformation was used to estimate a lower bound on total TCR beta diversity. TCRdb reprocessed the public reads (quality trimming at Q25 with fastp, clone calling with MiXCR) and kept in-frame beta chains. Rows are unified per CDR3 protein, each entry keeping the most common DNA and genes. The V and J calls and clone size come from TCRdb's table, not from the authors' own analysis. Recorded for this sample are 1.6 million or so distinct CDR3 sequences; approximately 32% of them occurred a single time. The ten most abundant clones make up approximately 10% of the sample.

This clonotype was observed a handful of times. It lacks a known antigen. The sample holds no much larger clone one base away, and base qualities are not on file. On the study overall, not on this receptor specifically: Observed TCR beta diversity per million T cells fell roughly linearly with age, and a significant reduction was already apparent by age around 40. Because the CMV infection status of the donors was unknown, age-related changes in expanded clonotypes may potentially have been confounded. Conclusive comparison of naive and antigen-experienced compartments was prevented by the profiling of bulk unsorted PBMCs. There was a strong correlation between observed TCR beta diversity and the percentage of naive T cells measured by flow cytometry. Estimates of total diversity based on one million sequenced T cells were regarded as lower bounds and as underestimates. The long-lived group showed more naive CD4+ T cells, fewer expanded clones and increased TCR diversity than the aged group, suggesting age selection.

The origin of this receptor is a woman in her twenties or thirties in good health. The sample consisted of blood. The chain is made from TRBV30 and TRBJ2-4; a tentative D match to TRBD1 spans 5 bases. At the DNA level, the sequence is TGTGCCTGGAGTGTTGGCAGGGAAGGCAAAAACATTCAGTACTTC. Protein translation: CAWSVGREGKNIQYF.